A selection of T cell receptor beta chains follows, all from one sample in a study of blood T cell repertoires in COVID-19. The repertoire was sequenced with immunoSEQ multiplex PCR; TCRdb's copy has only in-frame clones and lacks some. This table has 210,000 or so clones, about 90% appearing once. Sequencing input: peripheral blood. The source of these receptors is a woman between 45 and 60 years old with acute or convalescent COVID-19. Both conserved end residues are part of each CDR3. A D gene is named only where the DNA matches it firmly. Clone size is stated in some rows and not others, as once, few, many or a class when expanded.

clone size: .; D gene: .; J gene: TRBJ2-1; V gene: TRBV2; CDR3 protein: CASAPREINEQFF; CDR3 DNA: TGTGCCAGCGCCCCCCGGGAAATCAATGAGCAGTTCTTC
clone size: few; D gene: .; J gene: TRBJ1-2; V gene: TRBV24-1; CDR3 protein: CATSDFNTYGYTF; CDR3 DNA: TGTGCCACCAGTGATTTCAACACCTATGGCTACACCTTC
clone size: .; D gene: TRBD1; J gene: TRBJ1-2; V gene: TRBV7-2; CDR3 protein: CASSLGQGSFYGYTF; CDR3 DNA: TGTGCCAGCAGCTTGGGACAGGGTTCTTTCTATGGCTACACCTTC
clone size: .; D gene: TRBD1; J gene: TRBJ2-7; V gene: TRBV11-3; CDR3 protein: CASSPGQGPYEQYF; CDR3 DNA: TGTGCCAGCAGCCCCGGACAGGGACCCTACGAGCAGTACTTC
clone size: .; D gene: TRBD2; J gene: TRBJ2-1; V gene: TRBV3-1/TRBV3-2; CDR3 protein: CASSQGGAGGPNEQFF; CDR3 DNA: TGTGCCAGCAGCCAAGGAGGTGCGGGGGGGCCCAATGAGCAGTTCTTC
clone size: .; D gene: .; J gene: TRBJ2-5; V gene: TRBV5-1; CDR3 protein: CASSLGTEETQYF; CDR3 DNA: TGCGCCAGCAGCTTGGGGACAGAAGAGACCCAGTACTTC
clone size: .; D gene: .; J gene: TRBJ2-5; V gene: TRBV7-9; CDR3 protein: CASSFTGAGETQYF; CDR3 DNA: TGTGCCAGCAGCTTTACAGGGGCGGGGGAGACCCAGTACTTC
clone size: .; D gene: TRBD1; J gene: TRBJ1-2; V gene: TRBV30; CDR3 protein: CACWDREGYTF; CDR3 DNA: TGTGCCTGCTGGGACAGGGAGGGCTACACCTTC
clone size: .; D gene: TRBD1; J gene: TRBJ2-7; V gene: TRBV10-3; CDR3 protein: CAIRPGQGPYEQYF; CDR3 DNA: TGTGCCATCAGGCCGGGACAGGGACCCTACGAGCAGTACTTC
clone size: .; D gene: TRBD1; J gene: TRBJ1-5; V gene: TRBV12-5; CDR3 protein: CASGGITGGKSNQPQHF; CDR3 DNA: TGTGCTAGTGGTGGGATAACAGGGGGAAAGAGCAATCAGCCCCAGCATTTT
clone size: once; D gene: .; J gene: TRBJ1-4; V gene: TRBV29-1; CDR3 protein: CSVATGIEKLFF; CDR3 DNA: TGCAGCGTCGCTACAGGGATCGAAAAACTGTTTTTT
clone size: .; D gene: TRBD1; J gene: TRBJ1-5; V gene: TRBV5-5; CDR3 protein: CASSSEDRDSQPQHF; CDR3 DNA: TGTGCCAGCAGCTCCGAGGACAGGGACAGTCAGCCCCAGCATTTT
clone size: .; D gene: .; J gene: TRBJ1-3; V gene: TRBV30; CDR3 protein: CACSWGAGNTIYF; CDR3 DNA: TGTGCCTGTTCGTGGGGCGCTGGAAACACCATATATTTT
clone size: .; D gene: TRBD1; J gene: TRBJ1-3; V gene: TRBV11-3; CDR3 protein: CASSPRTGKNSGNTIYF; CDR3 DNA: TGTGCCAGCAGCCCTCGGACAGGAAAGAACTCTGGAAACACCATATATTTT
clone size: .; D gene: .; J gene: TRBJ2-1; V gene: TRBV11-2; CDR3 protein: CASSHTQGNEQFF; CDR3 DNA: TGTGCCAGCAGCCATACACAGGGCAATGAGCAGTTCTTC
clone size: .; D gene: TRBD2; J gene: TRBJ2-1; V gene: TRBV6-2/TRBV6-3; CDR3 protein: CASSYGTSGRVDNEQFF; CDR3 DNA: TGTGCCAGCAGTTACGGGACTAGCGGGAGGGTAGATAATGAGCAGTTCTTC
clone size: .; D gene: TRBD1; J gene: TRBJ1-1; V gene: TRBV5-4; CDR3 protein: CASSEGHRGLNTEAFF; CDR3 DNA: TGTGCCAGCAGCGAGGGACACAGGGGGCTGAACACTGAAGCTTTCTTT
clone size: .; D gene: TRBD2; J gene: TRBJ2-1; V gene: TRBV5-1; CDR3 protein: CASSLTGGPYNEQFF; CDR3 DNA: TGCGCCAGCAGCTTGACGGGGGGGCCCTACAATGAGCAGTTCTTC
clone size: .; D gene: .; J gene: TRBJ2-5; V gene: TRBV5-1; CDR3 protein: CASSLGGRSQGETQYF; CDR3 DNA: TGCGCCAGCAGCTTAGGAGGGCGTTCCCAAGGAGAGACCCAGTACTTC
clone size: once; D gene: TRBD2; J gene: TRBJ2-1; V gene: TRBV18; CDR3 protein: CASSLGLAGDNEQFF; CDR3 DNA: TGTGCCAGCTCACTCGGACTAGCGGGGGACAATGAGCAGTTCTTC
clone size: .; D gene: .; J gene: TRBJ1-2; V gene: TRBV12-5; CDR3 protein: CASGSGVNDYGYTF; CDR3 DNA: TGTGCTAGTGGTTCCGGGGTAAATGACTATGGCTACACCTTC
clone size: .; D gene: TRBD1; J gene: TRBJ1-4; V gene: TRBV6-6; CDR3 protein: CASSSQGGENEKLFF; CDR3 DNA: TGTGCCAGCAGTTCACAGGGGGGAGAGAATGAAAAACTGTTTTTT